This TCR beta chain originates from a study of cytotoxic CD8 clonotypes in ibrutinib-treated CLL. Study as a whole: Response was recorded as partial in some 24 patients and complete in 2; at median around 70 months, approximately 14 remained remitted and approximately twelve had progressed. Study results and limitations: While tracking circulating CD8+ T-cell counts, baseline clonality exceeded that of age-matched healthy donors. Sustained-remission and progressing patients had unequal sampling times. Under treatment, the uncommon public clonotypes either contracted or remained stable.

As concerns this clone: The antigen is unknown.

Libraries were prepared by immunoSEQ multiplex PCR; TCRdb keeps only in-frame clonotypes and omits some of them. The profile shows roughly 100,000 clones, 60% to 80% of them singletons. This clonotype originated in a human donor with chronic lymphocytic leukemia. Sequencing was performed on PBMCs, taken after 12 months of ibrutinib treatment.

The CDR3 nucleotides read TGTGCCAGCAGTTACGCTTCGGCACCTCACTATGGCTACACCTTC. It yields the protein CASSYASAPHYGYTF. V and J are TRBV6-6 and TRBJ1-2; no firm D call. This CDR3 region has 15 residues. The germline V and J ends were trimmed by 2 bases and 3 bases, with 13 bases remaining between them. Germline V gene data show CDR1 as MNHNY and CDR2 as SVGAGI (reference sequence).